One sample yielded the 16 T cell receptor beta chains listed below, sequenced in a study of T cell changes during pregnancy in multiple sclerosis (dated by TCRdb to between 2019 and 2020). The method was the immunoSEQ multiplex PCR assay. What TCRdb holds here is the immuneACCESS table cut down to in-frame rearrangements. Part of the clones is not present; checked against another copy, under half of the missing clones reflect an unresolved V gene, and the others are unexplained. The sample has 25,000 to 30,000 clones on record, approximately 91% of them singletons. The top ten constitute about 6.3% of the sample. Sequenced here: CD8+ T cells from peripheral blood mononuclear cells, sampled after pregnancy. These TCRs come from a female donor with multiple sclerosis, enrolled in a pregnancy study.

As regards this clone: This sample also contains other DNA sequences that code for the same CDR3. This sequence joins TRBV4-3 and TRBJ1-1; the D is unclear. The CDR3 contains 15 residues. Trimming took off 0 bases at V and 0 bases at J, with 8 bases between the two ends. From germline, CDR1 is LGHNA and CDR2 YSLEER. CDR3 coding DNA: TGCGCCAGCAGCCAAGATCGAGGGTTGAACACTGAAGCTTTCTTT. It codes for CASSQDRGLNTEAFF.

This clone was observed once. V gene TRBV5-8 combines with J gene TRBJ2-6; D possibly corresponds to TRBD1 (6 bases). Germline lookup yields CDR1 SGHTS and CDR2 YDEGEE. The CDR3 has 16 amino acids. The ends were cut back, 4 bases at V and 0 bases at J, with 11 bases in the middle. In DNA, the CDR3 is TGTGCCAGCAGCCTAGGGGACACCTCTGGGGCCAACGTCCTGACTTTC. Protein sequence: CASSLGDTSGANVLTF. Filled out from reference TRBV5-8 and TRBJ2-6, the complete variable domain reads EAGVTQSPTHLIKTRGQQATLRCSPISGHTSVYWYQQALGLGLQFLLWYDEGEERNRGNFPPRFSGRQFPNYSSELNVNALELEDSALYLCASSLGDTSGANVLTFGAGSRLTVL.

The chain carries TRBV7-3 and TRBJ2-1, with 8 bases matching TRBD2. Germline loops: CDR1 SGHTA, CDR2 FQGTGA. The CDR3 consists of 15 residues. Losses at the gene ends were 4 bases for V and 2 bases for J; bases not matched to a gene: 4. CDR3 region: CASSWHSGAYNEQFF. CDR3 DNA: TGTGCCAGCAGCTGGCATAGCGGGGCCTACAATGAGCAGTTCTTC.

This chain connects TRBV12-5 to TRBJ2-3; no clear D. CDR1 is LGHNT and CDR2 is FRNRAP in the germline V gene. This CDR3 spans 15 amino acids. Trimming cost V 4 bases and J 2 bases, with 13 bases left between them. The CDR3 bases are TGTGCTAGTGGTTCAAGCGCGATACTCACAGATACGCAGTATTTT. Protein sequence: CASGSSAILTDTQYF.

The chain links TRBV14 to TRBJ2-5, with D possibly TRBD2 on 5 matching bases. Trimming pared 0 bases from V and 0 bases from J, leaving 14 bases between. The CDR3 consists of 17 residues. Per the germline V gene, CDR1 is SGHDN and CDR2 is FVKESK. The CDR3 loop reads CASSQEVRGLYQETQYF. The CDR3 DNA reads TGTGCCAGCAGCCAAGAAGTGCGCGGGCTGTACCAAGAGACCCAGTACTTC.

This chain joins TRBV28 and TRBJ1-5; TRBD1 might be the D (6 bases). Germline CDR1 is MDHEN and CDR2 is SYDVKM. The CDR3 runs 17 residues. V lost 11 bases to trimming and J lost 0 bases, with 23 bases between them. CDR3 nucleotides: TGTGCCGCGCGCTCGGACAGAGACTTTTATAGCAATCAGCCCCAGCATTTT. Protein: CAARSDRDFYSNQPQHF.

This rearrangement joins TRBV6-1 to TRBJ2-7, with a weak D call TRBD2 (6 bases). With 1 base removed from V and 4 bases from J, the gap between germline ends came to 14 bases. Germline V gives CDR1 MNHNS, CDR2 SASEGT. The CDR3 runs 15 residues. CDR3 sequence (DNA): TGTGCCAGCAGTGAAGTAAAACCCCGGGGGTACGAGCAGTACTTC. Protein: CASSEVKPRGYEQYF.

The CDR3 DNA reads TGTGCCAGCAGCCAAGATGGAGGGTTTGGTCTGTTTTTT. As protein: CASSQDGGFGLFF. The chain combines TRBV14 with TRBJ1-4; D not certain. Trimming removed 0 bases from V and 14 bases from J, with 13 bases in between. Germline V lookup: CDR1 SGHDN, CDR2 FVKESK. The CDR3 totals 13 residues.

This chain joins TRBV28 and TRBJ2-5, with 10 bases that match TRBD2. Germline V gene sequence: CDR1 MDHEN, CDR2 SYDVKM. This CDR3 is 15 amino acids long. After removal of 5 bases from V and 6 bases from J, the junction contained 9 bases not matched to a gene. In nucleotides, the CDR3 is TGTGCCAGCAGTCGGAGCGGGAGGGCCCAGCAGACCCAGTACTTC. It codes for CASSRSGRAQQTQYF.

This chain joins TRBV2 and TRBJ2-7; 11 bases fit TRBD2. Germline V gene lookup returns CDR1 SNHLY and CDR2 FYNNEI. There are 17 residues in the CDR3. The V gene end was trimmed by 5 bases and the J gene end by 3 bases; junction bases not matched to a gene: 12. The CDR3 sequence: CASSPTTSGAKFYEQYF. CDR3 nucleotide sequence: TGTGCCAGCAGTCCCACGACTAGCGGGGCTAAATTCTACGAGCAGTACTTC.

The J gene is TRBJ2-1, the V gene TRBV4-3; 15 nucleotides match TRBD2. The V and J ends lost 0 bases and 2 bases, in that order; junction bases with no gene match: 11. CDR1 is LGHNA, CDR2 YSLEER, per germline. CDR3 length: 21 amino acids. For the CDR3, the DNA is TGCGCCAGCAGCCAAGATGGCCCGGGACTAGCGGGAGGAAGCCCCTACAATGAGCAGTTCTTC. Amino acid sequence: CASSQDGPGLAGGSPYNEQFF.

The chain recombines TRBV7-8 with TRBJ1-1, with 9 bases lining up with TRBD1. The length of the CDR3 is 14 residues. The V and J ends lost 6 bases and 2 bases, in that order; junction bases with no gene match: 4. The germline gives CDR1 SGHVS, CDR2 FQNEAQ. This CDR3 reads CASRLGQGNTEAFF. The CDR3 region has the DNA TGTGCCAGCAGACTGGGACAGGGTAACACTGAAGCTTTCTTT.

This chain connects TRBV4-3 to TRBJ2-3, with D possibly TRBD2 on 7 matching bases. Per germline, CDR1 LGHNA and CDR2 YSLEER. The CDR3 is made up of 17 amino acids. V gave up 0 bases and J gave up 4 bases, with 17 bases separating them. Written as DNA, the CDR3 is TGCGCCAGCAGCCAAGACTGGGGCGGAGGGGGGGCAGATACGCAGTATTTT. Protein product: CASSQDWGGGGADTQYF.

About this clone itself: Other DNA variants within this sample encode the same CDR3. This chain uses TRBV6-4 with TRBJ2-2; 8 nucleotides agree with TRBD1. Germline V lookup: CDR1 MRHNA, CDR2 SNTAGT. The CDR3 is 15 residues long. The ends lost 5 bases at V and 1 base at J; junction bases unmatched: 3. CDR3 sequence: CASSPGTGNTGELFF. The CDR3, as DNA: TGTGCCAGCAGTCCAGGGACAGGGAACACCGGGGAGCTGTTTTTT.

This clone has a single count. The chain joins TRBV5-6 to TRBJ2-7; maybe TRBD1 (6 bases). This CDR3 contains 13 residues. With 2 bases removed from V and 2 bases from J, the gap between germline ends came to 8 bases. Germline assignment: CDR1 SGHDT and CDR2 YYEEEE. The CDR3 loop reads CASSFNRAYEQYF. The CDR3 region has the DNA TGTGCCAGCAGCTTCAACAGGGCCTACGAGCAGTACTTC.

The chain couples TRBV4-2 to TRBJ1-6; 7 bases agree with TRBD1. The CDR3 has 15 residues. Per the germline V gene, CDR1 is LGHNA and CDR2 is YNFKEQ. V trimming: 0 bases; J trimming: 5 bases; junction bases outside the gene matches: 1. Written as DNA, the CDR3 is TGTGCCAGCAGCCAAGATGGGACAGATAATTCACCCCTCCACTTT. Its protein product is CASSQDGTDNSPLHF.